This is a list of T cell receptor beta chains from one sample in a study of shared clonotypes between healthy human individuals. Measured with immunoSEQ multiplex PCR; TCRdb has only the in-frame clones, and not every one. This table has 2.3 million or so clones, more than 80% appearing once. Sequences were obtained from naive CD4+ T cells from PBMCs. The source is a man between 18 and 35 years old in good health. Some clones in this sample may be carry-over from other donors' samples. The CDR3 runs from the conserved cysteine through the conserved F or W. The D gene is left open where the match is weak. The size entry is marked missing in some rows and otherwise reads once, few, many or a size class.

CASSLRQSTEAFF,TGTGCCAGCAGTTTGCGACAGAGCACTGAAGCTTTCTTT,NA,NA,TRBJ1-1,TRBV28
CAIREREGRGETQYF,TGTGCCATCAGAGAGCGGGAGGGCCGCGGGGAGACCCAGTACTTC,NA,TRBD2,TRBJ2-5,TRBV10-3
CASSLRLWDRGNYEQYF,TGTGCCAGCAGTTTAAGGCTTTGGGACAGGGGTAACTACGAGCAGTACTTC,NA,TRBD1,TRBJ2-7,TRBV28
CASSLGTYMGETQYF,TGTGCCAGCAGCTTAGGCACCTACATGGGAGAGACCCAGTACTTC,NA,NA,TRBJ2-5,TRBV7-2
CASSQESLAARYNEQFF,TGTGCCAGCAGCCAAGAGAGCCTAGCGGCCCGCTACAATGAGCAGTTCTTC,NA,TRBD2,TRBJ2-1,TRBV4-2
CASSVAGGRNQPQHF,TGTGCCAGCAGCGTCGCAGGGGGTCGCAATCAGCCCCAGCATTTT,NA,TRBD1,TRBJ1-5,TRBV9
CASSLAGLAPSDTQYF,TGTGCCAGCAGCCTTGCGGGACTCGCCCCTTCGGATACGCAGTATTTT,NA,NA,TRBJ2-3,TRBV4-2
CASKVASTDTQYF,TGTGCCAGCAAAGTAGCGAGCACAGATACGCAGTATTTT,NA,NA,TRBJ2-3,TRBV28
CASSSWTSGSLDTQYF,TGTGCCAGCAGCTCCTGGACTAGCGGGAGCTTAGATACGCAGTATTTT,NA,TRBD2,TRBJ2-3,TRBV5-6
CASSLGRTVQETQYF,TGTGCCAGCAGCTTAGGGCGGACAGTCCAAGAGACCCAGTACTTC,NA,NA,TRBJ2-5,TRBV11-2
CASSQDIAALAYNEQFF,TGTGCCAGCAGCCAAGATATAGCGGCACTTGCCTACAATGAGCAGTTCTTC,NA,NA,TRBJ2-1,TRBV4-2
CASSLGPGNQPQHF,TGTGCCAGCAGTTTGGGTCCCGGCAATCAGCCCCAGCATTTT,NA,NA,TRBJ1-5,TRBV28
CASSQDKGQGALFNEQFF,TGTGCCAGCAGCCAAGATAAAGGACAGGGGGCTCTCTTCAATGAGCAGTTCTTC,NA,TRBD1,TRBJ2-1,TRBV4-2
CASSVTGAGNTEAFF,TGTGCCAGCAGCGTGACAGGGGCCGGGAACACTGAAGCTTTCTTT,once,TRBD1,TRBJ1-1,TRBV28
CASSVEGGGIRGQETQYF,TGTGCCAGCAGCGTGGAGGGGGGTGGGATAAGGGGTCAAGAGACCCAGTACTTC,NA,NA,TRBJ2-5,TRBV9
CASTLGGEKLFF,TGTGCCAGCACGCTCGGTGGTGAAAAACTGTTTTTT,once,NA,TRBJ1-4,TRBV6-1
CASRLDSNYEQYF,TGTGCCAGCAGACTGGACTCCAACTACGAGCAGTACTTC,NA,NA,TRBJ2-7,TRBV6-6
CASSLDSSPNEQFF,TGTGCCAGCAGCTTAGATTCGAGTCCCAATGAGCAGTTCTTC,NA,NA,TRBJ2-1,TRBV11-3
CASRGGGLNEKLFF,TGCGCCAGCAGGGGCGGGGGGCTTAATGAAAAACTGTTTTTT,NA,NA,TRBJ1-4,TRBV5-1
CASSPVTRNTEAFF,TGCGCCAGCAGTCCCGTCACGAGAAACACTGAAGCTTTCTTT,NA,NA,TRBJ1-1,TRBV5-1